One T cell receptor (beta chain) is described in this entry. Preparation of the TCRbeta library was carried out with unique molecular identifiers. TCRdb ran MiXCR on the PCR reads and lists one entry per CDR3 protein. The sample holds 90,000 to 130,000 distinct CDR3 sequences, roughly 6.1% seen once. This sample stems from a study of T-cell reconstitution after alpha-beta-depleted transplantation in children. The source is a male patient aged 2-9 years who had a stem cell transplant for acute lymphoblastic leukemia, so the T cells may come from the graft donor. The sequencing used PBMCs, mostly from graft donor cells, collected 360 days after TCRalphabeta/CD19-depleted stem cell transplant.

As DNA, the CDR3 is TGTGCCTGGAGAGACAAAAGAGACAGGCTGACCTACGAGCAGTACTTC. This codes for CAWRDKRDRLTYEQYF. The rearrangement links TRBV30 to TRBJ2-7; perhaps TRBD1 as D (6 bases). The V and J ends lost 3 bases and 2 bases respectively, with 20 bases between them. This CDR3 contains 16 residues. Germline V lookup: CDR1 GTSNPN, CDR2 SVGIG (reference sequence).